A single count supports the clone carrying this T cell receptor beta chain. Participants were aged 18 to 89 years, lived in about two dozen US areas, and enrolled virtually. Participant-reported clinical history was the basis for cohort assignment. Germline CDR1 SGHRS, CDR2 YFSETQ. With 0 bases removed from V and 0 bases from J, the gap between germline ends came to 10 bases. The CDR3 runs to 16 residues. This entry is derived from a study of blood T cell repertoires in COVID-19. Study-level information: The United States, Italy and Spain were the sources of the acute and convalescent COVID-19 samples. The analysed material was cDNA or gDNA that came from T cells, B-cell-depleted T cells, or PBMCs.

The assay was immunoSEQ multiplex PCR, and TCRdb's table has in-frame clones only and misses some. The data contain roughly 200,000 clones, about 87% of them singletons. Sequences were obtained from PBMCs or T cells enriched from blood (not recorded which). The chain couples TRBV5-1 to TRBJ1-3, with a weak D call TRBD1 (6 bases). This TCR was recovered from a man aged 18 to 29 with acute COVID-19. The CDR3 DNA reads as TGCGCCAGCAGCTTGGACAGGGCCCACTCTGGAAACACCATATATTTT. Amino acids: CASSLDRAHSGNTIYF.